This is a list of T cell receptor beta chains from one sample in a study of CD8 T cells in ankylosing spondylitis. TCRdb re-analysed the 5' RACE reads in MiXCR, keeping a single row per CDR3 protein. The table shows 200,000 to 300,000 distinct CDR3 sequences, with over 8.5% occurring only once. Sample: blood, either unsorted or a sorted T cell fraction (not recorded which). These receptors originate from a male donor with ankylosing spondylitis or in good health (not recorded which). The conserved cysteine and the conserved F or W are not part of the CDR3 here. The D gene is left open where the match is weak.

d_gene: -
v_gene: TRBV9
CDR3aa: ASSPGGNNQPQH

d_gene: TRBD1
v_gene: TRBV3-1
CDR3aa: ASSQGQGNFGGYT

d_gene: -
v_gene: TRBV15
CDR3aa: ATSTRDIAHNEQF

d_gene: -
v_gene: TRBV7-9
CDR3aa: ASSLDGLGSYT

d_gene: TRBD1
v_gene: TRBV20-1
CDR3aa: SASDRDYGYT

d_gene: TRBD1
v_gene: TRBV5-1
CDR3aa: ASRGVEEKLF

d_gene: -
v_gene: TRBV28
CDR3aa: ASSLLAVGANVLT

d_gene: -
v_gene: TRBV5-5
CDR3aa: ASSLAHRVWYGYT

d_gene: -
v_gene: TRBV7-6
CDR3aa: ASSLVRGRGPNNEQF

d_gene: -
v_gene: TRBV28
CDR3aa: ASSPPRTFSSYNEQF

d_gene: -
v_gene: TRBV25-1
CDR3aa: ASSEQGGDTQY

d_gene: -
v_gene: TRBV4-1
CDR3aa: ASSQQGLRMGEQY

d_gene: TRBD2
v_gene: TRBV5-1
CDR3aa: ASSSLLAGAYEQY

d_gene: -
v_gene: TRBV20-1
CDR3aa: SARERTRDGSYEQY

d_gene: TRBD2
v_gene: TRBV7-6
CDR3aa: ASSPHTSGGQETQY

d_gene: -
v_gene: TRBV6-5
CDR3aa: ASSYSRGVGFDEQF

d_gene: TRBD2
v_gene: TRBV20-1
CDR3aa: SARGLANTGELF

d_gene: -
v_gene: TRBV29-1
CDR3aa: SVRDRVLETQY

d_gene: TRBD2
v_gene: TRBV12-3/TRBV12-4
CDR3aa: ASSTSGASYEQY

d_gene: -
v_gene: TRBV29-1
CDR3aa: SVGDIGETQY

d_gene: -
v_gene: TRBV20-1
CDR3aa: SARDREPRRNTEAF

d_gene: TRBD1
v_gene: TRBV24-1
CDR3aa: AIRQGNTDTQY

d_gene: -
v_gene: TRBV5-6
CDR3aa: ASTVGLGDQETQY

d_gene: -
v_gene: TRBV20-1
CDR3aa: SARDLSGTYNEQF

d_gene: TRBD2
v_gene: TRBV11-2
CDR3aa: ASSFSGRTDTQY

d_gene: -
v_gene: TRBV2
CDR3aa: AGRAPTGELF

d_gene: -
v_gene: TRBV6-1
CDR3aa: ASRRTDYNSPLH

d_gene: -
v_gene: TRBV12-3/TRBV12-4
CDR3aa: ASSLVTGTGHSYGYT

d_gene: -
v_gene: TRBV7-8
CDR3aa: ASSSSPVYEQY

d_gene: TRBD2
v_gene: TRBV7-8
CDR3aa: ASSTLGLVGPEQY

d_gene: -
v_gene: TRBV28
CDR3aa: ASSSTDSYTEAF

d_gene: -
v_gene: TRBV9
CDR3aa: ASSVAVTDTQY

d_gene: -
v_gene: TRBV20-1
CDR3aa: SATPYSNNEQF

d_gene: -
v_gene: TRBV5-1
CDR3aa: ASSLFVSEGTEAF

d_gene: -
v_gene: TRBV7-2
CDR3aa: ASSLVARGAGYT

d_gene: TRBD1
v_gene: TRBV6-1
CDR3aa: ASSKLGQINEQF